This T cell receptor (beta chain) was identified in a study of PD-1 blockade in classical Hodgkin lymphoma. CDR1 and CDR2 (germline): MGHRA, YSYEKL. The CDR3 has 16 amino acids. The germline V and J ends were trimmed by 4 bases and 0 bases, with 15 bases remaining between them. Documented time point: newly diagnosed, previously untreated cHL patient sample. Thawed PBMCs yielded CD4+ T cells through magnetic negative selection. This clone has only one observation. TCRdb's table, derived via immunoSEQ multiplex PCR, lists solely in-frame clones and lacks some. The data show fewer than 25,000 clones, approximately 91% seen once.

The clonotype was recovered from a human donor with classical Hodgkin lymphoma. The chain uses TRBV4-1 and TRBJ1-2, with D perhaps matching TRBD1 (6 bases). The sample comprised CD4+ T cells from blood. The CDR3 region has the DNA TGCGCCAGCAGCCCCCGACGGGACAACCCTAACTATGGCTACACCTTC. This translates into CASSPRRDNPNYGYTF.